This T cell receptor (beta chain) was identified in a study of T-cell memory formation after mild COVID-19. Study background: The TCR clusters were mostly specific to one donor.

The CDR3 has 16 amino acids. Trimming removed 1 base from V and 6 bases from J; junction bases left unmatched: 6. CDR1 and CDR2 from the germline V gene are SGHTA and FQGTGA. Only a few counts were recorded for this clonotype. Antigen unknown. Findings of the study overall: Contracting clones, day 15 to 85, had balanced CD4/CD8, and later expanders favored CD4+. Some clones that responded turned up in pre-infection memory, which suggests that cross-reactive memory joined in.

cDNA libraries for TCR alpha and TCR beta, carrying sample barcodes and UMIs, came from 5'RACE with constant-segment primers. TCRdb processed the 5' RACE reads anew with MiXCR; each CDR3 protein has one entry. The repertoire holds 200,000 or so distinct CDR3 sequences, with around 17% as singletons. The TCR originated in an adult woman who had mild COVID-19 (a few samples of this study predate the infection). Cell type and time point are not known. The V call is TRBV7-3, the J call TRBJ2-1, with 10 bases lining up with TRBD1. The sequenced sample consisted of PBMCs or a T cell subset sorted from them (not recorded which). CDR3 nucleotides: TGTGCCAGCAGCTTAATAGGGACAGGGGATTCCAATGAGCAGTTCTTC. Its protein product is CASSLIGTGDSNEQFF.